This T cell receptor beta chain was captured in a study of blood T cell repertoires in COVID-19. At the level of the study: There were acute and convalescent COVID-19 samples, and they came from the United States, Italy and Spain. T cells, B-cell-depleted T cells, or PBMCs provided the cDNA or gDNA that served as material.

On this clone: Other nucleotide sequences from this sample produce the same CDR3.

Methods used by the authors: It was from reference gene primer amplification that nucleated cell counts were estimated. Measured with immunoSEQ multiplex PCR; TCRdb has only the in-frame clones, and not every one. V and J calls and clone size are those listed in that table; D and trimming were worked out from the DNA. The table shows hundreds of thousands of clones, with more than 70% occurring only once. This TCR was recovered from a young woman who had recovered from COVID-19. The sequenced sample consisted of peripheral blood.

The chain's CDR3 is CASSPGQSYGYTF. In DNA form, the CDR3 reads TGTGCCAGCAGCCCGGGACAGAGCTATGGCTACACCTTC. This rearrangement joins TRBV7-9 to TRBJ1-2; 7 bases fit TRBD1. The V and J ends lost 5 bases and 4 bases, in that order; junction bases with no gene match: 4. The CDR3 consists of 13 residues. The germline gives CDR1 SEHNR, CDR2 FQNEAQ (reference sequence).